Listed here are 28 T cell receptor beta chains from one sample, sequenced in a study of T cells in Graves' hyperthyroidism and ophthalmopathy. The source material, RNA transcripts, was used to amplify TCR beta CDR3 regions. First-round RT-PCR of the TCR CDR3 relied on the HTBI primer set. TCRdb recomputed calls from the multiplex PCR reads with MiXCR, one row per CDR3 protein. The data contain about 520,000 distinct CDR3 sequences, roughly 25% of them singletons. The sequenced material came from blood. These receptors were collected from a woman aged 25 to 45 with Graves' ophthalmopathy.

The chain couples TRBV5-1 to TRBJ1-2; perhaps TRBD1 as D (5 bases). This CDR3 comprises 14 residues. The V end lost 2 bases, the J end lost 0 bases, and 8 bases lay between the germline ends. CDR1 and CDR2 from the germline V gene are SGHRS and YFSETQ. This CDR3 reads CASSFPGPNYGYTF. DNA of the CDR3: TGCGCCAGCAGCTTTCCAGGGCCTAACTATGGCTACACCTTC.

This clonotype was picked up many times. The V gene is TRBV27, the J gene TRBJ2-5; 7 bases map to TRBD2. The CDR3 is made up of 13 amino acids. The V segment lost 6 bases and the J segment 1 base; nucleotides outside the gene matches: 2. CDR1 is MNHEY and CDR2 is SMNVEV in the germline V gene (reference sequence). The CDR3 DNA sequence: TGTGCCAGCAGGCGGACTAGCCAAGAGACCCAGTACTTC. This codes for CASRRTSQETQYF.

This clonotype appeared many times. CDR3 sequence reads: CASSLRGASSYEQYF. CDR3 coding DNA: TGTGCCAGCAGCTTAAGAGGGGCGAGCTCCTACGAGCAGTACTTC. The chain combines TRBV7-2 with TRBJ2-7; D may correspond to TRBD1 or TRBD2 (5 bases each). CDR3 size: 15 residues. The germline V and J ends were trimmed by 2 bases and 0 bases, with 11 bases remaining between them. Germline V gives CDR1 SGHTA, CDR2 FQGNSA.

The chain couples TRBV12-3 or TRBV12-4 to TRBJ1-1, with unresolved D. Between the trimmed V and J ends, which lost 0 bases and 2 bases, there was a span of 7 bases. This CDR3 has 14 amino acids. CDR3 residues: CASSLAAVNTEAFF. CDR3 sequence (DNA): TGTGCCAGCAGTTTAGCAGCGGTTAACACTGAAGCTTTCTTT.

On this clonotype: A much larger clone is a single base away; this may be a read error. V is TRBV4-1 and J is TRBJ2-7; 7 nucleotides align to TRBD2. V gave up 5 bases and J gave up 0 bases; unmatched junction bases: 10. This CDR3 spans 16 amino acids. Per germline, CDR1 MGHRA and CDR2 YSYEKL. Here the CDR3 DNA reads TGCGCCAGCAGCGGAGAAGTGCTAGCGGACTCCTACGAGCAGTACTTC. Its translation is CASSGEVLADSYEQYF.

This clonotype has just a few counts. The chain employs TRBV30 and TRBJ1-5; a weak D match, TRBD1 (5 bases). Germline V gene lookup returns CDR1 GTSNPN and CDR2 SVGIG (reference sequence). V lost 5 bases and J 7 bases, leaving 12 bases between the germline ends. The CDR3 runs 12 residues. CDR3 in amino acids: CAWLGDGQPQHF. DNA for the CDR3: TGTGCCTGGCTAGGGGACGGACAGCCCCAGCATTTT.

This clonotype has a count of ten or more. This clone may be a read error of a much larger clone one base away. The chain recombines TRBV27 with TRBJ2-7; TRBD1 aligns across 7 bases. Germline CDR1 reads MNHEY; CDR2 reads SMNVEV (reference sequence). This CDR3 comprises 13 residues. V shed 2 bases, J shed 4 bases, and the junction held 2 bases outside the gene matches. CDR3 nucleotide sequence: TGTGCCAGCAGTTTAGGGACAGAATACGAGCAGTACTTC. It is translated as CASSLGTEYEQYF.

V and J are TRBV2 and TRBJ2-7; the D gene is possibly TRBD2 (6 bases). In germline, CDR1 is SNHLY, CDR2 FYNNEI. V gave up 8 bases and J gave up 3 bases, with 17 bases separating them. The CDR3 is made up of 14 amino acids. The CDR3 loop is CASVGEAGIYEQYF. The CDR3 nucleotides are TGTGCCAGCGTGGGGGAAGCGGGTATCTACGAGCAGTACTTC.

The table lists this clonotype with a few counts. The rearrangement joins TRBV14 to TRBJ1-3; D is unresolved. The CDR3 length is 16 residues. Germline assignment: CDR1 SGHDN and CDR2 FVKESK. V was cut by 1 base and J by 4 bases, with 14 bases left in between. The CDR3 bases are TGTGCCAGCAGCCAAGGCTACGATGAGGGCGGAAACACCATATATTTT. Its translation: CASSQGYDEGGNTIYF.

This clonotype was counted ten times or more. The rearrangement uses TRBV12-3 or TRBV12-4 and TRBJ1-1; a possible D gene is TRBD1 (6 bases). This CDR3 has 13 residues. V lost 7 bases to trimming and J lost 5 bases, with 14 bases between them. As DNA, the CDR3 is TGTGCCAGCATAAAGGGGGTGAGGACTGAAGCTTTCTTT. The encoded protein is CASIKGVRTEAFF.

This clonotype was counted once. The chain has TRBV6-5 and TRBJ2-5; no firm D call. Germline CDR1 reads MNHEY; CDR2 reads SVGAGI. V dropped 4 bases and J dropped 4 bases, with 10 bases sitting between them. This CDR3 contains 13 residues. Here the CDR3 reads CASSSQPPETQYF. The DNA for the CDR3 is TGTGCCAGCAGTTCCCAACCCCCAGAGACCCAGTACTTC.

Many counts were recorded for this clonotype. The chain links TRBV15 to TRBJ1-2; D ambiguous. Germline V lookup: CDR1 LNHNV, CDR2 YYDKDF (reference sequence). V shed 3 bases and J shed 3 bases, with 8 bases lying between them. CDR3 size: 13 residues. For the CDR3, the DNA is TGTGCCACCAGCAGGGACGTTTACTATGGCTACACCTTC. Its translation: CATSRDVYYGYTF.

This clonotype was seen repeatedly, ten times or more. This chain links TRBV15 with TRBJ2-4; unclear D gene. The V gene lost 0 bases and the J gene lost 0 bases, with 9 bases spanning the gap. This CDR3 spans 16 amino acids. Germline loops: CDR1 LNHNV, CDR2 YYDKDF (reference sequence). The CDR3, as DNA: TGTGCCACCAGCAGAGATCAGCCTCTAGCCAAAAACATTCAGTACTTC. It translates to CATSRDQPLAKNIQYF.

This clonotype was seen many times. The chain couples TRBV27 to TRBJ1-1; D is unresolved. CDR3 length: 13 residues. V lost 2 bases and J lost 6, with 10 bases in between. Germline lookup yields CDR1 MNHEY and CDR2 SMNVEV (reference sequence). The CDR3 sequence is CASSLKATAEAFF. The DNA of the CDR3 is TGTGCCAGCAGTTTAAAGGCGACCGCTGAAGCTTTCTTT.

In its sample, this clonotype was seen many times. The CDR3 here is CSARVNRGLSLYGYTF. Written as DNA, the CDR3 is TGCAGTGCTAGAGTAAATAGAGGATTGTCCCTCTATGGCTACACCTTC. The rearrangement uses TRBV20-1 and TRBJ1-2; D not resolved. This CDR3 contains 16 residues. V lost 1 base to trimming and J lost 4 bases, with 19 bases between them. Germline V lookup: CDR1 DFQATT, CDR2 SNEGSKA (reference sequence).

This clonotype showed up many times. The chain is built from TRBV2 and TRBJ1-2, with D possibly being TRBD1 (5 bases). V lost 4 bases to trimming and J lost 5 bases, with 11 bases between them. The germline V gene encodes CDR1 SNHLY and CDR2 FYNNEI. This CDR3 is built from 13 residues. The CDR3 spells CASSARVLYGYTF. As DNA, the CDR3 is TGTGCCAGCAGTGCCAGGGTGCTGTATGGCTACACCTTC.

The chain joins TRBV28 to TRBJ1-2; D uncertain. This CDR3 comprises 14 residues. In germline, CDR1 is MDHEN, CDR2 SYDVKM. V shed 3 bases and J shed 7 bases, with 15 bases lying between them. This chain's CDR3 is CASSFTSLAAGYTF. CDR3 DNA: TGTGCCAGCAGTTTCACAAGTTTAGCTGCTGGCTACACCTTC.

There are a few counts of this clonotype. The V call is TRBV10-3, the J call TRBJ1-2; D remains unclear. V lost 0 bases and J 4 bases, leaving 9 bases between the germline ends. The CDR3 is 14 amino acids. Germline V gene sequence: CDR1 ENHRY, CDR2 SYGVKD. The CDR3: CAISESGGPYGYTF. DNA for the CDR3: TGTGCCATCAGTGAGTCGGGCGGGCCCTATGGCTACACCTTC.

V and J are TRBV3-1 and TRBJ2-7, with 13 bases lining up with TRBD2. Germline V CDR1 and CDR2: LGHDT, YNNKEL (reference sequence). The CDR3 has 18 residues. V trimming: 1 base; J trimming: 4 bases; junction bases outside the gene matches: 10. CDR3 DNA sequence: TGTGCCAGCAGCCAAGGACCCGAACTAGCGGGGGGGAGATACGAGCAGTACTTC. Its translation is CASSQGPELAGGRYEQYF.

This clonotype occurred many times. The rearrangement uses TRBV2 and TRBJ1-2, with TRBD1 as a possible D gene (5 bases). The length of the CDR3 is 14 residues. Germline V gene sequence: CDR1 SNHLY, CDR2 FYNNEI. Between the trimmed V and J ends, which lost 7 bases and 4 bases, there was a span of 16 bases. The DNA for the CDR3 is TGTGCCAGCATTTCCCCCCAGACAGTCTATGGCTACACCTTC. Its protein is CASISPQTVYGYTF.

This clonotype was counted at least ten times. The V and J genes are TRBV10-3 and TRBJ2-6; D is perhaps TRBD2 (7 bases). CDR1 is ENHRY and CDR2 is SYGVKD in the germline V gene. Trimming removed 1 base at V and 2 bases at J, with 9 bases between. The CDR3 runs 16 residues. CDR3 nucleotide sequence: TGTGCCATCAGTGAGTGGGGGGGCGCTGGGGCCAACGTCCTGACTTTC. Translated: CAISEWGGAGANVLTF.

This clonotype has at least ten counts. V and J are TRBV7-6 and TRBJ1-1, with TRBD1 identical over 9 bases. The CDR3 loop spans 16 amino acids. Per germline, CDR1 SGHVS and CDR2 FNYEAQ. The junction had 6 bases not matched to a gene; V was cut back by 3 bases and J by 1 base. The CDR3: CASSFNRDRANTEAFF. The CDR3 nucleotides are TGTGCCAGCAGCTTTAACCGGGACAGGGCGAACACTGAAGCTTTCTTT.

In this sample, this clonotype turned up many times. V gene TRBV3-1 combines with J gene TRBJ2-2; D perhaps matches TRBD1 (5 bases). Germline V gene lookup returns CDR1 LGHDT and CDR2 YNNKEL (reference sequence). This CDR3 contains 15 residues. The CDR3 DNA sequence: TGTGCTACAACCGACGGACAACTCAACACCGGGGAGCTGTTTTTT. Its translation: CATTDGQLNTGELFF.

This clonotype was recorded many times. At one end the junction does not follow the germline gene, possibly because of a read error. The chain links TRBV11-1 to TRBJ2-5; the D gene is possibly TRBD2 (5 bases). The germline V gene encodes CDR1 SGHAT and CDR2 FQDESV (reference sequence). The CDR3 extends over 14 amino acids. CDR3 amino acids: CASTLRADQETQYF. The CDR3, as DNA: TGTGCCAGCACCTTACGAGCGGACCAAGAGACCCAGTACTTC.

At least ten counts were recorded for this clonotype. This chain connects TRBV6-5 to TRBJ2-7; 7 bases are shared with TRBD1. The trim removed 8 bases at V and 3 bases at J, leaving 13 bases unmatched. Looked up from germline, CDR1 is MNHEY and CDR2 is SVGAGI. This CDR3 contains 15 residues. CDR3 sequence (DNA): TGTGCCAGCGCACAGGACCGGGACAGAGGCTACGAGCAGTACTTC. Translated: CASAQDRDRGYEQYF.

The V and J genes are TRBV6-1 and TRBJ2-2; the D is unclear. The V gene's germline CDR1 is MNHNS and CDR2 SASEGT. The CDR3 spans 14 residues. V lost 7 bases and J lost 4, with 13 bases in between. This CDR3 reads CASIHPVATGELFF. The CDR3 DNA reads TGTGCCAGCATCCACCCCGTGGCCACCGGGGAGCTGTTTTTT.

This clonotype was picked up a small number of times. The V call is TRBV4-3, the J call TRBJ2-7; D perhaps matches TRBD1 (5 bases). Germline V gene lookup returns CDR1 LGHNA and CDR2 YSLEER. Trimming cost V 1 base and J 0 bases, with 10 bases left between them. CDR3 length: 15 residues. The CDR3 coding sequence is TGCGCCAGCAGCCAAGTTGTCCAGGGCTCCTACGAGCAGTACTTC. This sequence encodes CASSQVVQGSYEQYF.

This clonotype occurred many times. The V gene is TRBV12-3 or TRBV12-4, the J gene TRBJ2-5, with 9 bases that match TRBD1. The CDR3 contains 15 residues. Trimming at V came to 6 bases and at J to 0 bases, leaving 5 bases not matched to a gene. As DNA, the CDR3 is TGTGCCAGCAGCACTTGGACAGGGGACCAAGAGACCCAGTACTTC. It translates to CASSTWTGDQETQYF.